The present TCR beta chain was sequenced within a study of cytomegalovirus exposure and HLA in healthy donors. This clone occurred a few times. The target antigen is unknown. The PCR made use of 60 Vbeta and 13 Jbeta primers. Measured with immunoSEQ multiplex PCR; TCRdb has only the in-frame clones, and not every one. The data contain 120,000 or so clones, 70% to 80% of them singletons. J was trimmed by 2 bases and V by 7 bases; bases with no gene match: 6. The CDR3 consists of 14 residues. CDR1 and CDR2 (germline): SGHTS, YDEGEE. Whole-study results and caveats: Reportedly, fewer N-insertions than the approximately 700-donor mean appeared in an Asian-associated ancestry cluster in a later analysis. A few chains linked to CMV were shown in vitro to be specific for CMV antigens. Rare sequences made up most TCRs, while some public TCRs were found in many donors. The records held CMV serostatus as the only immune exposure information.

Sequenced: PBMCs. This clonotype was obtained from a man aged 35 to 55 in good health and CMV-seropositive. This rearrangement joins TRBV5-8 to TRBJ2-7, with TRBD2 matching 10 bases. The DNA for the CDR3 is TGTGCCAGCCTTGGGAGCGGGAGGGCCTACGAGCAGTACTTC. Protein sequence: CASLGSGRAYEQYF. Using reference TRBV5-8 and TRBJ2-7 for the parts outside the CDR3, the full variable domain is EAGVTQSPTHLIKTRGQQATLRCSPISGHTSVYWYQQALGLGLQFLLWYDEGEERNRGNFPPRFSGRQFPNYSSELNVNALELEDSALYLCASLGSGRAYEQYFGPGTRLTVT.